The TCR beta chain described here comes from a study of cytomegalovirus exposure and HLA in healthy donors. It was with 60 Vbeta and 13 Jbeta primers that the PCR ran. Profiled with immunoSEQ multiplex PCR; TCRdb holds only in-frame clones, not every one. The sample includes some 120,000 clones, 55% to 75% of them seen just once. Germline V gene data show CDR1 as MNHEY and CDR2 as SMNVEV (reference sequence). The CDR3 extends over 16 amino acids. With 2 bases removed from V and 0 bases from J, the gap between germline ends came to 11 bases. This clonotype was sampled from a man between 25 and 39 years old in good health and CMV-seropositive. The sample consisted of PBMCs. V usage is TRBV27 and J usage is TRBJ1-3; unclear D gene. In nucleotides, the CDR3 is TGTGCCAGCAGTTTAACGCTGGGCCACTCTGGAAACACCATATATTTT. This gives the protein CASSLTLGHSGNTIYF.